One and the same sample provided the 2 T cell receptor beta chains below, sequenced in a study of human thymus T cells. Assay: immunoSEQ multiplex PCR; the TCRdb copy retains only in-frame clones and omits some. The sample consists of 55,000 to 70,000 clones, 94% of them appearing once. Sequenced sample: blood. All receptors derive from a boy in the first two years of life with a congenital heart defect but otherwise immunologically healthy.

The chain's CDR3 is CASSRGQSGNTIYF. The CDR3 coding sequence is TGTGCCAGCAGCAGGGGACAATCCGGAAACACCATATATTTT. The V and J genes are TRBV7-2 and TRBJ1-3; D possibly corresponds to TRBD1 (6 bases). This CDR3 has 14 amino acids. Trimming took off 5 bases at V and 4 bases at J, with 12 bases between the two ends. Germline CDR1 reads SGHTA; CDR2 reads FQGNSA.

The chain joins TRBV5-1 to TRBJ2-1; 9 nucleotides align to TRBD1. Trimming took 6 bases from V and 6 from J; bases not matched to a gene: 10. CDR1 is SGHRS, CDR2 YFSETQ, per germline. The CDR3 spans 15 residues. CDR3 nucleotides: TGCGCCAGCACCCCTGACAGGGGGGCGGGCAATGAGCAGTTCTTC. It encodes CASTPDRGAGNEQFF.